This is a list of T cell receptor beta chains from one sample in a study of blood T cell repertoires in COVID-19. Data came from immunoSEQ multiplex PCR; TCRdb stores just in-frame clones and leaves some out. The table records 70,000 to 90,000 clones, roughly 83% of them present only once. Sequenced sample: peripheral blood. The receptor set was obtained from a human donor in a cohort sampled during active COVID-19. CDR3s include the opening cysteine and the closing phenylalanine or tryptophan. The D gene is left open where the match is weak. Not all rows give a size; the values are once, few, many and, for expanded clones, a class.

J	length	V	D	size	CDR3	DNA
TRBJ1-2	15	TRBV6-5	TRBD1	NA	CASRGTGGIDYGYTF	TGTGCCAGCAGGGGGACAGGGGGTATCGACTATGGCTACACCTTC
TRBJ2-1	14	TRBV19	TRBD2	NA	CASIKKREDDEQFF	TGTGCCAGTATTAAGAAGCGGGAGGATGATGAGCAGTTCTTC
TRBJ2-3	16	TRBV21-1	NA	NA	CASTPGLAGGTDTQYF	TGTGCCAGCACCCCCGGGCTAGCGGGAGGCACAGATACGCAGTATTTT
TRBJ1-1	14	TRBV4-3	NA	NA	CASSQDRENTEAFF	TGCGCCAGCAGCCAAGACAGGGAGAACACTGAAGCTTTCTTT
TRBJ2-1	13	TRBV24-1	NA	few	CATSETSRPEQFF	TGTGCCACCAGTGAAACTAGTAGACCTGAGCAGTTCTTC
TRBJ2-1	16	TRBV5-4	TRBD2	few	CASSFPLAGGGNEQFF	TGTGCCAGCAGCTTCCCCCTAGCGGGAGGGGGCAATGAGCAGTTCTTC
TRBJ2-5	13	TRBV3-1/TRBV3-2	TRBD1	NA	CASDGQGGETQYF	TGTGCCAGCGATGGACAGGGGGGGGAGACCCAGTACTTC
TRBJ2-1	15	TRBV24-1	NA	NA	CATSDSRTQRYEQFF	TGTGCCACCAGTGATTCCCGGACGCAGCGGTATGAGCAGTTCTTC
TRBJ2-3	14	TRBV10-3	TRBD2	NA	CAISEGGGTDTQYF	TGTGCCATCAGTGAGGGGGGAGGGACAGATACGCAGTATTTT
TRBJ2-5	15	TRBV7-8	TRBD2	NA	CASSLLAGTLLTQYF	TGTGCCAGCAGCTTACTAGCGGGGACTCTTTTGACCCAGTACTTC
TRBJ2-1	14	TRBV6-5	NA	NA	CASRTGLSDNEQFF	TGTGCCAGCAGAACAGGGCTTAGCGACAATGAGCAGTTCTTC
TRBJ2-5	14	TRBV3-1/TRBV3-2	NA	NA	CASSQQGSQETQYF	TGTGCCAGCAGCCAACAGGGGTCCCAAGAGACCCAGTACTTC
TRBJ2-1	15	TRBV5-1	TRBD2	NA	CASRALAGGNNEQFF	TGCGCCAGCAGAGCACTAGCGGGAGGCAACAATGAGCAGTTCTTC
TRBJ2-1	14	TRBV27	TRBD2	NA	CASSPGTSGVLPFF	TGTGCCAGCAGTCCCGGGACTAGCGGGGTATTGCCGTTCTTC
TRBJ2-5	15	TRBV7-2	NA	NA	CASSLGWPQGETQYF	TGTGCCAGCAGCTTAGGTTGGCCGCAGGGAGAGACCCAGTACTTC
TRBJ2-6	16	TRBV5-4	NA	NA	CASSSNRVSGANVLTF	TGTGCCAGCAGCTCGAACAGGGTCTCTGGGGCCAACGTCCTGACTTTC
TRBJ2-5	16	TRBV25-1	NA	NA	CASSDAAPGDRGAQYF	TGTGCCAGCAGTGATGCCGCGCCAGGGGACCGTGGGGCCCAGTACTTC
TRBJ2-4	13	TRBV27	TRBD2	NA	CASSFSLAEIQYF	TGTGCCAGCAGTTTTTCACTAGCGGAGATTCAGTACTTC
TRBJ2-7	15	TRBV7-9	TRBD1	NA	CASSPPGTGNYEQYF	TGTGCCAGCAGCCCACCCGGGACAGGGAACTACGAGCAGTACTTC
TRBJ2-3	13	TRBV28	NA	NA	CASSFGSTDTQYF	TGTGCCAGCAGTTTCGGGAGCACAGATACGCAGTATTTT
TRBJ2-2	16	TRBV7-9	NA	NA	CASSLIRGANTGELFF	TGTGCCAGCAGCTTAATCAGGGGGGCGAACACCGGGGAGCTGTTTTTT
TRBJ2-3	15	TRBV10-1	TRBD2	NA	CASSEVRAGSGTQYF	TGCGCCAGCAGTGAGGTTCGAGCGGGGTCAGGGACGCAGTATTTT